This entry lists 24 T cell receptor beta chains sequenced from one sample in a study of OX40 agonist ivuxolimab in advanced cancers. Profiled with immunoSEQ multiplex PCR; TCRdb holds only in-frame clones, not every one. Of 40,000 to 45,000 clones listed, 70% to 85% are singletons. Sequencing used CD4+ or CD8+ T cells sorted from blood, obtained in a trial of the OX40 agonist ivuxolimab. These receptors all come from an adult with an advanced solid tumor such as melanoma, head and neck, liver or kidney cancer.

The V and J genes are TRBV28 and TRBJ2-7, with D maybe TRBD1 (5 bases). The length of the CDR3 is 16 residues. The germline CDR1 and CDR2 sequences are MDHEN and SYDVKM. V lost 1 base and J lost 0, with 13 bases in between. In DNA, the CDR3 is TGTGCCAGCAGTTTATTTGCCAGGGCAGGCTCCTACGAGCAGTACTTC. Amino acid sequence: CASSLFARAGSYEQYF.

The CDR3 region has the DNA TGTGCCAGCAGCCCGGTAGGCGGGGTTAGCACAGATACGCAGTATTTT. This sequence encodes CASSPVGGVSTDTQYF. This chain connects TRBV11-2 to TRBJ2-3; D perhaps matches TRBD2 (6 bases). Trimming shortened V by 5 bases and J by 0 bases, and 15 bases separated the two germline ends. The CDR3 runs to 16 residues. CDR1 SGHAT and CDR2 FQNNGV come from the germline V gene.

The chain recombines TRBV5-1 with TRBJ1-2, with a weak D call TRBD1 (5 bases). Between the trimmed V and J ends, which lost 5 bases and 2 bases, there was a span of 19 bases. Per germline, CDR1 SGHRS and CDR2 YFSETQ. This CDR3 has 16 amino acids. CDR3 sequence (DNA): TGCGCCAGCAGTCCTACGATTGGGGCGCCAAACTATGGCTACACCTTC. This codes for CASSPTIGAPNYGYTF.

V usage is TRBV29-1 and J usage is TRBJ1-4, with D perhaps matching TRBD1 (6 bases). V gave up 6 bases and J gave up 0 bases, with 8 bases separating them. Germline CDR1 is SQVTM and CDR2 is ANQGSEA. This CDR3 comprises 13 residues. CDR3 nucleotide sequence: TGCAGCGTGCCAGGGGCAACTAATGAAAAACTGTTTTTT. Translation gives CSVPGATNEKLFF.

This clone was found a few times. This chain joins TRBV28 and TRBJ2-7, with D possibly being TRBD1 (6 bases). The V and J ends lost 8 bases and 5 bases respectively, with 28 bases between them. CDR3 length: 17 amino acids. Germline loops: CDR1 MDHEN, CDR2 SYDVKM. The CDR3 DNA reads TGTGCCAGCGCCTCGACCATACCCAACCGGGACATTAACGAGCAGTACTTC. Its protein is CASASTIPNRDINEQYF.

This rearrangement joins TRBV4-3 to TRBJ2-3; TRBD2 matches 9 bases. The CDR3 loop spans 16 amino acids. CDR1 LGHNA and CDR2 YSLEER come from the germline V gene. V lost 2 bases to trimming and J lost 4 bases; unmatched junction nucleotides: 7. DNA for the CDR3: TGCGCCAGCAGCCAATCTGTAGCGGGAGTATCAGATACGCAGTATTTT. Translating gives CASSQSVAGVSDTQYF.

The chain uses TRBV14 and TRBJ2-7; the D is unclear. CDR3 length equals 12 residues. The germline V and J ends were trimmed by 2 bases and 3 bases, with 5 bases remaining between them. The germline V gene encodes CDR1 SGHDN and CDR2 FVKESK. CDR3 DNA sequence: TGTGCCAGCAGCCAATTTGACTACGAGCAGTACTTC. It specifies CASSQFDYEQYF. The full variable domain, in which reference TRBV14 and TRBJ2-7 provide the parts outside the CDR3, is EAGVTQFPSHSVIEKGQTVTLRCDPISGHDNLYWYRRVMGKEIKFLLHFVKESKQDESGMPNNRFLAERTGGTYSTLKVQPAELEDSGVYFCASSQFDYEQYFGPGTRLTVT.

J is TRBJ2-7 and V is TRBV9; D gene uncertain. V was cut by 4 bases and J by 5 bases, with 19 bases left in between. The CDR3 extends over 15 amino acids. Germline CDR1 reads SGDLS; CDR2 reads YYNGEE. DNA of the CDR3: TGTGCCAGCAGCCCCCCAGGTGCAGGTAGAGACGAGCAGTACTTC. Its protein is CASSPPGAGRDEQYF.

The V and J genes are TRBV6-6 and TRBJ2-7, with D perhaps assigned TRBD1 or TRBD2 (5 bases each). The germline V gene has CDR1 MNHNY and CDR2 SVGAGI (reference sequence). V was trimmed by 0 bases and J by 2 bases, leaving 11 bases between them. The CDR3 sequence is 15 residues long. The CDR3 nucleotides read TGTGCCAGCAGTTACTCGGGTCAGGGACCCTACGAGCAGTACTTC. Residues: CASSYSGQGPYEQYF.

As to this clone: Other DNA sequences in the sample encode the same CDR3. The J gene is TRBJ1-2, the V gene TRBV18; maybe TRBD1 (6 bases). The germline CDR1 and CDR2 sequences are KGHSH and LQKENI. V lost 3 bases and J lost 8, with 10 bases in between. This CDR3 is 12 amino acids long. CDR3 sequence reads: CASSPNRDGYTF. The DNA for the CDR3 is TGTGCCAGCTCACCGAACAGGGACGGCTACACCTTC.

The rearrangement joins TRBV7-2 to TRBJ2-3; D gene ambiguous. Trimming took 6 bases from V and 0 from J, leaving 13 bases between them. The CDR3 covers 15 residues. Germline V gives CDR1 SGHTA, CDR2 FQGNSA. In DNA, the CDR3 is TGTGCCAGCAGTTTAATAGGCGCCAGCACAGATACGCAGTATTTT. It encodes CASSLIGASTDTQYF.

In its sample, this clone was seen once. The rearrangement joins TRBV10-3 to TRBJ2-1; either TRBD1 or TRBD2 may supply D (6 bases each). This CDR3 region has 11 residues. Germline assignment: CDR1 ENHRY and CDR2 SYGVKD. Trimming took 8 bases from V and 8 from J, leaving 10 bases between them. The CDR3 loop is CAIGGGDEQFF. The DNA for the CDR3 is TGTGCCATCGGGGGCGGGGATGAGCAGTTCTTC.

The chain combines TRBV27 with TRBJ2-7, with 9 positions matching TRBD2. V was pared by 5 bases and J by 0 bases, with 5 bases of the junction left unmatched. CDR3 length: 15 amino acids. Looked up from germline, CDR1 is MNHEY and CDR2 is SMNVEV (reference sequence). The CDR3 DNA is TGTGCCAGCAGTCCTCTAGCGGGAAGCTCCTACGAGCAGTACTTC. It is translated as CASSPLAGSSYEQYF.

This sequence joins TRBV18 and TRBJ2-5; 8 bases fit TRBD2. Germline V gene data show CDR1 as KGHSH and CDR2 as LQKENI. V was clipped by 3 bases and J by 1 base; unmatched bases: 4. The CDR3 extends over 15 amino acids. CDR3 bases: TGTGCCAGCTCACCGTTAGGGACTAGCCAAGAGACCCAGTACTTC. Translated: CASSPLGTSQETQYF.

The gene calls are TRBV27 and TRBJ2-7; 14 nucleotides align to TRBD2. The length of the CDR3 is 17 residues. The junction had 4 bases not matched to a gene; V was cut back by 0 bases and J by 3 bases. Germline V gives CDR1 MNHEY, CDR2 SMNVEV (reference sequence). CDR3 sequence (DNA): TGTGCCAGCAGTTTATCGAGACTAGCGGGAGGGTTCTACGAGCAGTACTTC. Translated, it gives CASSLSRLAGGFYEQYF.

This clone was seen more than once but under ten times. This rearrangement joins TRBV6-6 to TRBJ2-2; D not certain. Germline V gene lookup returns CDR1 MNHNY and CDR2 SVGAGI (reference sequence). V lost 6 bases, J lost 4 bases, and 15 bases lay in between. The CDR3 spans 15 residues. The CDR3 region is CASRHGRGPTGELFF. The CDR3 DNA sequence: TGTGCCAGCAGGCACGGCCGTGGCCCCACCGGGGAGCTGTTTTTT.

The genes are TRBV7-8 and TRBJ2-5, with D possibly matching TRBD2 (5 bases). CDR3 length equals 15 residues. Germline assignment: CDR1 SGHVS and CDR2 FQNEAQ. The germline V and J ends were trimmed by 1 base and 0 bases, with 9 bases remaining between them. The CDR3 is CASSLGLANQETQYF. The CDR3 nucleotides read TGTGCCAGCAGCTTAGGTCTAGCCAACCAAGAGACCCAGTACTTC.

This rearrangement joins TRBV19 to TRBJ1-3; D possibly corresponds to TRBD1 (5 bases). Trimming took 6 bases from V and 4 from J, leaving 25 bases between them. Germline assignment: CDR1 LNHDA and CDR2 SQIVND (reference sequence). CDR3 length: 18 amino acids. CDR3 nucleotide sequence: TGTGCCAGTAGCCCGTCGCCGCCGGGACCCACATTAGGAAACACCATATATTTT. As protein: CASSPSPPGPTLGNTIYF.

The V call is TRBV9, the J call TRBJ2-5, with 8 nucleotides matching TRBD1. Trimming cost V 6 bases and J 1 base; bases outside gene matches: 11. CDR1 is SGDLS and CDR2 is YYNGEE in the germline V gene. CDR3 size: 16 residues. The DNA for the CDR3 is TGTGCCAGCACCAGGACAGGGCAACTAATCCAAGAGACCCAGTACTTC. Translation gives CASTRTGQLIQETQYF.

The rearrangement joins TRBV5-4 to TRBJ2-3; D gene unclear. V was pared by 0 bases and J by 3 bases, with 5 bases between. This CDR3 has 13 residues. Germline assignment: CDR1 SGHNT and CDR2 YYREEE (reference sequence). This CDR3 is CASSLASTDTQYF. The CDR3 bases are TGTGCCAGCAGCTTGGCCTCGACAGATACGCAGTATTTT.

This clone has more than one count but fewer than ten. The chain combines TRBV6-1 with TRBJ2-5; tentative D call: TRBD2 (6 bases). The germline V gene has CDR1 MNHNS and CDR2 SASEGT. The CDR3 sequence is 17 residues long. Trimming removed 4 bases at V and 5 bases at J, with 23 bases between. The CDR3 reads CASSALRGTHGGETQYF. DNA for the CDR3: TGTGCCAGCAGTGCCCTTCGGGGGACCCATGGGGGGGAGACCCAGTACTTC.

V is TRBV21-1 and J is TRBJ2-1; the table names TRBD2, a call not compared with the DNA. TRBV21-1 is a pseudogene locus. The length of the CDR3 is 16 residues. CDR3 region: CASSKDLAGGRNEQFF. The CDR3, as DNA: TGTGCCAGCAGCAAAGACCTAGCGGGAGGGCGGAATGAGCAGTTCTTC.

The chain uses TRBV5-1 and TRBJ2-3; 10 bases fit TRBD1. The CDR3 is made up of 15 amino acids. Germline V gives CDR1 SGHRS, CDR2 YFSETQ. J lost 6 bases, V lost 4 bases, and 8 bases had no gene match. The CDR3 reads CASSRSRDRGDTQYF. CDR3 nucleotides: TGCGCCAGCAGCCGGTCCCGGGACAGGGGTGATACGCAGTATTTT.

The chain uses TRBV7-2 and TRBJ2-1; TRBD2 is a possible D gene (5 bases). Germline CDR1 reads SGHTA; CDR2 reads FQGNSA. With 2 bases removed from V and 4 bases from J, the gap between germline ends came to 9 bases. CDR3 size: 14 residues. CDR3 nucleotide sequence: TGTGCCAGCAGCTTATACGGGGATTACAATGAGCAGTTCTTC. Its protein product is CASSLYGDYNEQFF.